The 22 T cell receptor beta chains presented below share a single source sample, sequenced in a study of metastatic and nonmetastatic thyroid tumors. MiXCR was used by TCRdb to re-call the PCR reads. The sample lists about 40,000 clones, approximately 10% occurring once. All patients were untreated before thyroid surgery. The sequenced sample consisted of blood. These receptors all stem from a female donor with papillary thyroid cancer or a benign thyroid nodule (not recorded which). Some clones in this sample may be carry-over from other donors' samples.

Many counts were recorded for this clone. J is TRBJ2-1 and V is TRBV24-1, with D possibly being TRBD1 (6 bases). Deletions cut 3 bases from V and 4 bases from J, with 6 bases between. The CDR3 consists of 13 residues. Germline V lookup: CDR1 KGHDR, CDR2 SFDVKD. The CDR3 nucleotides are TGTGCCACCAGTGATGGACAGTACAATGAGCAGTTCTTC. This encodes CATSDGQYNEQFF.

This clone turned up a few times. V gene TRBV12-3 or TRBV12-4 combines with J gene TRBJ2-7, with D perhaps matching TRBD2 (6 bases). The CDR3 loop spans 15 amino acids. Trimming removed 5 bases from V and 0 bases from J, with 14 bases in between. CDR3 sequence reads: CASSPGDGFSYEQYF. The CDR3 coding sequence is TGTGCCAGCAGTCCGGGGGACGGGTTCTCCTACGAGCAGTACTTC.

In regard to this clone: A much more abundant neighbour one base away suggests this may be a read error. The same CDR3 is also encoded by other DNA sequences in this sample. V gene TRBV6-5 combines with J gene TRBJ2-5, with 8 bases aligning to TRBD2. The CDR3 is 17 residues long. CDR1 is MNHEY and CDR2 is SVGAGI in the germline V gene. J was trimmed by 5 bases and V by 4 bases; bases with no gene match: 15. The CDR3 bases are TGTGCCAGCAGTTTAAGTTATGGGGCCCGGGGGGGTGAGACCCAGTACTTC. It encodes CASSLSYGARGGETQYF.

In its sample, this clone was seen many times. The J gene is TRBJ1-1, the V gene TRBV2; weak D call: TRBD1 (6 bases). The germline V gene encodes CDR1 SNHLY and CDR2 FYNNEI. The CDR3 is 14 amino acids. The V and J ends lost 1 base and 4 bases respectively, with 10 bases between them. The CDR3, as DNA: TGTGCCAGCAGTGAAGTTACAGGGAGCACTGAAGCTTTCTTT. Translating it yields CASSEVTGSTEAFF. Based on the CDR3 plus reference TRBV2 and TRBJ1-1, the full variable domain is EPEVTQTPSHQVTQMGQEVILRCVPISNHLYFYWYRQILGQKVEFLVSFYNNEISEKSEIFDDQFSVERPDGSNFTLKIRSTKLEDSAMYFCASSEVTGSTEAFFGQGTRLTVV.

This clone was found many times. The CDR3 nucleotides read TGTGCCAGCAGTCGTGATCTGGCTGGCTACACCTTC. It translates to CASSRDLAGYTF. This chain uses TRBV12-3 or TRBV12-4 with TRBJ1-2; D gene unclear. This CDR3 has 12 residues. V dropped 5 bases and J dropped 7 bases, with 11 bases sitting between them.

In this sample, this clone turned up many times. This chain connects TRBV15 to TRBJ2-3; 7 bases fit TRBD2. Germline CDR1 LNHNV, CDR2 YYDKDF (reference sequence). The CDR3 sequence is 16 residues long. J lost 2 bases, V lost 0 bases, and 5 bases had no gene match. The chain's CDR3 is CATSRDRDYYTDTQYF. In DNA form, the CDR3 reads TGTGCCACCAGCAGAGACCGGGACTACTACACAGATACGCAGTATTTT.

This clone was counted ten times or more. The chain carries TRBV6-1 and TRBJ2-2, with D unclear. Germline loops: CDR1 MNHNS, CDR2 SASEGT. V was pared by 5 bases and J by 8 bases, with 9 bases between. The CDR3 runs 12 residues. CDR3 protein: CASSHGQGELFF. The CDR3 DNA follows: TGTGCCAGCAGTCACGGCCAGGGGGAGCTGTTTTTT.

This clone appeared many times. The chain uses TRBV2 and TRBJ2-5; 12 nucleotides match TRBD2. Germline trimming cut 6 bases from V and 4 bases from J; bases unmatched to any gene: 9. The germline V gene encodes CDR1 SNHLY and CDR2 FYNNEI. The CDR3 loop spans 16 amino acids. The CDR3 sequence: CASRSASGRVGETQYF. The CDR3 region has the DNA TGTGCCAGCAGGAGCGCTAGCGGGAGGGTCGGAGAGACCCAGTACTTC.

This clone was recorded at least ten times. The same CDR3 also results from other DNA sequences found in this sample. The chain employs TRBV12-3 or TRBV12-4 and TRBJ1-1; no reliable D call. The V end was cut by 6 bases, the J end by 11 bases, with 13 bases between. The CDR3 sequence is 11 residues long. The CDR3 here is CASSLEVVAFF. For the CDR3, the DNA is TGTGCCAGCAGCCTCGAGGTAGTCGCTTTCTTT.

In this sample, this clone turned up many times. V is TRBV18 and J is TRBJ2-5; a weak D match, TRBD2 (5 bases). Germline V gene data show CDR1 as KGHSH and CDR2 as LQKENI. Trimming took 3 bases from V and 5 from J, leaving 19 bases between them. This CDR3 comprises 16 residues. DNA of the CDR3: TGTGCCAGCTCACCCAACCATGGCGGCACGGGGGAGACCCAGTACTTC. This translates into CASSPNHGGTGETQYF.

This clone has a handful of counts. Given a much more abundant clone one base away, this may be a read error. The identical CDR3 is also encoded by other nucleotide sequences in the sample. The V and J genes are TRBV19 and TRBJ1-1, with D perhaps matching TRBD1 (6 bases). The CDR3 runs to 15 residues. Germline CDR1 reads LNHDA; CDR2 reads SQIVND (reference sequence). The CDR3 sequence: CASSISGQVNTEAFF. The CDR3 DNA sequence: TGTGCCAGTAGTATATCGGGACAAGTGAACACTGAAGCCTTCTTT.

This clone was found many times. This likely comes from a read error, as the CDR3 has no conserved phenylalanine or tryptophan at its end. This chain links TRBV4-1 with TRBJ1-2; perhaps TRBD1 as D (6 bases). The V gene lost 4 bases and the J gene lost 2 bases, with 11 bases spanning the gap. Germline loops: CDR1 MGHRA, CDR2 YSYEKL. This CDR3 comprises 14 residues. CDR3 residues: CASSRQGGNYGYTL. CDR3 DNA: TGCGCCAGCAGCCGCCAAGGGGGGAACTATGGCTACACCCTC.

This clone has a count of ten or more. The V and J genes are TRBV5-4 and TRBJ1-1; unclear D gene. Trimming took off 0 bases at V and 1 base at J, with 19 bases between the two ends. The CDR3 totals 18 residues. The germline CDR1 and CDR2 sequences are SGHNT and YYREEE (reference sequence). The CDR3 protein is CASSLALHPLAGNTEAFF. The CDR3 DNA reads TGTGCCAGCAGCTTGGCCCTACATCCGCTTGCGGGGAACACTGAAGCTTTCTTT.

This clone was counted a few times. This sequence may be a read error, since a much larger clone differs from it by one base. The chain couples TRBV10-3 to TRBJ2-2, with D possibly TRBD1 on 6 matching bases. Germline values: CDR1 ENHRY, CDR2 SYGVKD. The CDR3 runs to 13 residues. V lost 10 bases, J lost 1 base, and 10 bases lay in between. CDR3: CASRDKNTGELFF. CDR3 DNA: TGTGCCAGCCGGGACAAGAACACCGGGGAGCTGTTTTTT.

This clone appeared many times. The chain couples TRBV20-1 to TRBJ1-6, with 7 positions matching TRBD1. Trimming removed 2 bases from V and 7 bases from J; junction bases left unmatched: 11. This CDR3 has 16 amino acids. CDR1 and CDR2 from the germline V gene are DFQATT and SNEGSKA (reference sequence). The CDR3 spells CSARLGQTFANSPLHF. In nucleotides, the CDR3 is TGCAGTGCTAGACTGGGACAGACCTTCGCGAATTCACCCCTCCACTTT.

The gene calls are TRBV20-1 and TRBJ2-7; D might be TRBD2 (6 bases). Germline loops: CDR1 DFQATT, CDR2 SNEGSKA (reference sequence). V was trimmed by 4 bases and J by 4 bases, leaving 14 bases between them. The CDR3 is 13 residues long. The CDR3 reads CSAMSSGGYEQYF. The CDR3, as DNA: TGCAGTGCTATGTCCTCCGGGGGTTACGAGCAGTACTTC.

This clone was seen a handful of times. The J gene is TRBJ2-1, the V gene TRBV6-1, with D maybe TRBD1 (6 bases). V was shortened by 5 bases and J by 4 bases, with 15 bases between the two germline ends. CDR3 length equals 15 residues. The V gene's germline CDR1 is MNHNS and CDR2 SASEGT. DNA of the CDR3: TGTGCCAGCAGTAAAGAGGACAGCAGGTACAATGAGCAGTTCTTC. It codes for CASSKEDSRYNEQFF.

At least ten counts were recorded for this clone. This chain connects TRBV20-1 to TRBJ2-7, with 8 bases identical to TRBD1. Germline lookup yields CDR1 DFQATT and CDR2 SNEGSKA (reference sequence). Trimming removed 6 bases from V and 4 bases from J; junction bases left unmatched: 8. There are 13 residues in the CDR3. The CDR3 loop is CSARGQGVYEQYF. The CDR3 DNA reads TGCAGTGCACGTGGACAGGGCGTTTACGAGCAGTACTTC.

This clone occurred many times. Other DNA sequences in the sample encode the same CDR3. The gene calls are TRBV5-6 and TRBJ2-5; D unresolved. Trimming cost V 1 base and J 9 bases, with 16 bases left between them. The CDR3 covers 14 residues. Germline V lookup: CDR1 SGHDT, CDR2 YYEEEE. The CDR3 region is CASSLCGVPRAQYF. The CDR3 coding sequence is TGTGCCAGCAGCTTGTGTGGCGTCCCAAGGGCCCAGTACTTC.

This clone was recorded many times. CDR3 region: CASTVQGFIGGYTF. The CDR3 nucleotides are TGTGCCAGCACTGTACAGGGGTTCATTGGTGGCTACACCTTC. The chain recombines TRBV6-1 with TRBJ1-2, with 7 bases aligning to TRBD1. Germline-derived CDR1 and CDR2 are MNHNS and SASEGT. J gave up 7 bases and V 7 bases, and 12 bases lay outside the gene matches. The CDR3 covers 14 residues.

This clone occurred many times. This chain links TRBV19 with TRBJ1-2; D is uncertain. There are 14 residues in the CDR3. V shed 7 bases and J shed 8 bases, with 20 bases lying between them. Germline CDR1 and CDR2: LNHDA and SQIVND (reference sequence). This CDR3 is CASKIIGQLGGYTF. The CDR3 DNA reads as TGTGCCAGTAAAATAATTGGGCAGCTCGGCGGCTACACCTTC.

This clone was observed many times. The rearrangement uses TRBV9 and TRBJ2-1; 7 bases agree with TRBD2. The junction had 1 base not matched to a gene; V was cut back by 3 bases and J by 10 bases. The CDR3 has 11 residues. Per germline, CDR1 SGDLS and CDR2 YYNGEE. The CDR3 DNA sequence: TGTGCCAGCAGCGAGGGACTAGAGCAGTTCTTC. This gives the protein CASSEGLEQFF.